This passage covers 3 T cell receptor beta chains from one sample sequenced in a study of CD8+ T cells in alopecia areata. Following RNA extraction, reverse transcription yielded cDNA that acted as the sequencing template. Measured with immunoSEQ multiplex PCR; TCRdb has only the in-frame clones, and not every one. The repertoire holds roughly 170,000 clones, under 60% seen once, with roughly 13% in the top ten. The treatment was: oral pan-JAK inhibitor, 5-10 mg twice daily. The input for sequencing was CD8+ T cells sorted from blood, taken at week 24, from a patient treated with tofacitinib. The receptors were sampled from a human donor with alopecia areata.

This clone came up once. The chain links TRBV6-5 to TRBJ2-2; D ambiguous. Germline lookup yields CDR1 MNHEY and CDR2 SVGAGI. V lost 2 bases and J 0 bases, leaving 7 bases between the germline ends. The CDR3 runs 15 residues. CDR3: CASSYRTANTGELFF. CDR3 nucleotide sequence: TGTGCCAGCAGTTACCGTACGGCGAACACCGGGGAGCTGTTTTTT.

The gene calls are TRBV9 and TRBJ2-2; unclear D gene. Germline V CDR1 and CDR2: SGDLS, YYNGEE. The V end lost 4 bases, the J end lost 3 bases, and 10 bases lay between the germline ends. This CDR3 is 14 amino acids long. The CDR3: CASSHPFDTGELFF. In nucleotides, the CDR3 is TGTGCCAGCAGCCATCCCTTTGACACCGGGGAGCTGTTTTTT.

The sample holds a few counts of this clone. V and J are TRBV6-5 and TRBJ2-3; D unclear. This CDR3 spans 16 amino acids. V lost 3 bases to trimming and J lost 4 bases, with 17 bases between them. Germline V gene lookup returns CDR1 MNHEY and CDR2 SVGAGI. CDR3 protein: CASSYGVPDLADTQYF. Here the CDR3 DNA reads TGTGCCAGCAGTTATGGCGTGCCAGACCTTGCAGATACGCAGTATTTT.